This is a list of T cell receptor beta chains from one sample in a study of blood T cell repertoires in COVID-19. Generated by immunoSEQ multiplex PCR, the TCRdb table keeps only in-frame clones and is missing some. In the table there are 250,000 or so clones, about 90% of which are singletons. The material sequenced was PBMCs or T cells enriched from blood (not recorded which). All receptors come from a woman aged 30 to 39 with acute COVID-19. Each CDR3 is given without its conserved first and last residue. D genes are given only for firm matches. Size tells how often a clone was seen (once, few, many) or the class of an expanded clone, and some rows leave it out.

v_call clone_size d_call cdr3_aa
TRBV11-2 . . ASSLGTLENSPLH
TRBV11-2 . . ASSLFRDIHLEQY
TRBV28 . . ASSPSQGDPGANVLT
TRBV18 once TRBD1 ASSPLTGGVSGEQY
TRBV6-1 . . ASSEGPSPTLYEQY
TRBV4-3 . . ASSQEWRAADLYEQY
TRBV6-6 . TRBD2 ASSRFPPGREGSYEQY
TRBV6-5 few TRBD2 ASSYTSGVTGELF
TRBV5-8 . . ASSFRHTDTQY
TRBV5-5 . . ASSFSGRADTEAF
TRBV24-1 . . ATSEDTYNSPLH
TRBV27 once . ASSLSLQYNEQF
TRBV7-2 . . ASSLAGGLNSGNTIY
TRBV28 . . ASSQRGSNQPQH
TRBV28 . . ASSLSGGLNSPLH
TRBV30 . . AWRPSGTGELF
TRBV19 . . ASSIQGSNTEAF
TRBV5-5 . TRBD1 ASSPEPFRTGQGAVT
TRBV6-2/TRBV6-3 few TRBD1 ASSRDRDAKNIQY
TRBV5-6 . . ASSRGLLPYEQY
TRBV5-1 . TRBD2 ASSSLRTSGSIPDTQY
TRBV24-1 . TRBD2 ATSESSGRPTDTQY
TRBV19 . TRBD1 ASRDRDNQPQH
TRBV4-1 . . ASSQDRLFEQF
TRBV3-1/TRBV3-2 . . ASSQGTSTDTQY
TRBV28 . . ASIHSFTDTQY
TRBV4-2 . TRBD2 ASSQGGAGGGYEQY
TRBV10-3 . TRBD2 AISESSGREGTDTQY
TRBV7-8 . . ATRSRVFEQY
TRBV4-1 . . ASSPQTAGQPQH
TRBV5-1 few TRBD2 ASSLVGGSEYEQY
TRBV7-9 . TRBD2 ASSLVAGGDYEQY
TRBV4-1 . . ASSQVTVSYEQY
TRBV24-1 . . ATSMASARNEQF
TRBV6-1 . . ASSDTGLREQY
TRBV24-1 . TRBD2 ATSDPGLAGGNEQF
TRBV29-1 once TRBD2 SARGSSGNEQF
TRBV25-1 . . ASSLERSSYNEQF
TRBV15 . TRBD1 ATSRDLQGARTGELF
TRBV7-3 . TRBD2 ASSPTLAGDVTGELF
TRBV11-1 . . ASSWQGGEASEAF
TRBV19 . . ASSIDLQVYEQY
TRBV27 . . ASNQIYSNQPQH
TRBV28 few TRBD2 ASNSAGGPNTQY
TRBV7-8 once . ASSLALGGRLRFSYEQY
TRBV15 once . ATSRKQSSGNTIY
TRBV12-5 . . ASGLGSADTQY
TRBV7-9 . TRBD1 ASRPEGQSVEKLF
TRBV6-5 . . ATWRGAGNYGYT